The rows below give T cell receptor beta chains drawn from one sample of a study of cytomegalovirus exposure and HLA in healthy donors. The method was immunoSEQ multiplex PCR; TCRdb's version includes in-frame clones alone and lacks a portion of them. The sample lists 13,000 to 15,000 clones, around 60% occurring once. The sample comprised PBMCs. These receptor sequences come from a woman in her fifties or sixties in good health and CMV-seropositive. Each CDR3 is given with its conserved first and last residue. D genes are given only for firm matches. The size entry is marked missing in some rows and otherwise reads once, few, many or a size class.

J | D | V | size | DNA | CDR3
TRBJ1-1 | . | TRBV29-1 | . | TGCAGCGTTTTGGGCGGGGGGAGAACTGAAGCTTTCTTT | CSVLGGGRTEAFF
TRBJ1-2 | . | TRBV28 | few | TGTGCCAGCATCCCAAATTACGGCTATGGCTACACCTTC | CASIPNYGYGYTF
TRBJ1-1 | TRBD1 | TRBV6-5 | few | TGTGCCAGCAGTTACCAGGGGGCGGACACTGAAGCTTTCTTT | CASSYQGADTEAFF
TRBJ2-7 | . | TRBV4-1 | . | TGCGCCAGCAGCCTTCGCCCGGAGGGGTACGAGCAGTACTTC | CASSLRPEGYEQYF
TRBJ2-3 | . | TRBV14 | . | TGTGCCAGCAGCCAAGATCGAACAGGGAATACGCAGTATTTT | CASSQDRTGNTQYF
TRBJ2-7 | TRBD2 | TRBV29-1 | . | TGCAGCGTTGACACTTTCGGACGCACGGGAGGAGACGAGCAGTACTTC | CSVDTFGRTGGDEQYF
TRBJ2-1 | . | TRBV18 | few | TGTGCCAGCTCTAGCGGAGGGAGTTACGATGAGCAGTTCTTC | CASSSGGSYDEQFF
TRBJ1-5 | TRBD1 | TRBV2 | once | TGTGCCAGCAGGCTAACAGGGGGAAGCAATCAGCCCCAGCATTTT | CASRLTGGSNQPQHF
TRBJ1-5 | . | TRBV19 | . | TGTGCCAGTAGTATCCTCAATCAGCCCCAGCATTTT | CASSILNQPQHF
TRBJ1-2 | . | TRBV11-2 | . | TGTGCCAGCAGCTTAGAACAGGATTATGGCTACACCTTC | CASSLEQDYGYTF
TRBJ1-4 | . | TRBV6-5 | few | TGTGCCAGCAGCCCCCAGGGCCTAGGGGATGAAAAACTGTTTTTT | CASSPQGLGDEKLFF
TRBJ1-2 | . | TRBV6-1 | once | TGTGCCAGCTCCCAGGGAATTGCCTATGGCTACACCTTC | CASSQGIAYGYTF
TRBJ2-3 | . | TRBV9 | . | TGTGCCAGCAGACGAGGTAGCGGTCTCACAGATACGCAGTATTTT | CASRRGSGLTDTQYF
TRBJ1-1 | . | TRBV30 | . | TGTGCCTGGATACGGGGCACTGAAGCTTTCTTT | CAWIRGTEAFF
TRBJ2-3 | . | TRBV29-1 | few | TGCAGCGTTAGGGTAGGACTCTCACTACAGGATACGCAGTATTTT | CSVRVGLSLQDTQYF
TRBJ2-7 | . | TRBV27 | . | TGTGCCAGCAGTTCTCAGGGGTACGAGCAGTACTTC | CASSSQGYEQYF
TRBJ2-1 | . | TRBV19 | . | TGTGCCAGTAGTATAAGGGGGGAGGGGCAGTTCTTC | CASSIRGEGQFF
TRBJ1-5 | . | TRBV6-5 | . | TGTGCCAGCTCGGTGAGACAGGGCAATCAGCCCCAGCATTTT | CASSVRQGNQPQHF
TRBJ2-7 | . | TRBV29-1 | once | TGCAGCGTTGCCGACAGGGCGGGGCGCGAGCAGTACTTC | CSVADRAGREQYF
TRBJ1-2 | TRBD1 | TRBV6-7 | . | TGTGCCAGCAGCAACGACAGGGGGCAGGGTGGCTACACCTTC | CASSNDRGQGGYTF
TRBJ1-2 | . | TRBV6-5 | . | TGTGCCAGCAGTATCGACAGCTATGGCTACACCTTC | CASSIDSYGYTF